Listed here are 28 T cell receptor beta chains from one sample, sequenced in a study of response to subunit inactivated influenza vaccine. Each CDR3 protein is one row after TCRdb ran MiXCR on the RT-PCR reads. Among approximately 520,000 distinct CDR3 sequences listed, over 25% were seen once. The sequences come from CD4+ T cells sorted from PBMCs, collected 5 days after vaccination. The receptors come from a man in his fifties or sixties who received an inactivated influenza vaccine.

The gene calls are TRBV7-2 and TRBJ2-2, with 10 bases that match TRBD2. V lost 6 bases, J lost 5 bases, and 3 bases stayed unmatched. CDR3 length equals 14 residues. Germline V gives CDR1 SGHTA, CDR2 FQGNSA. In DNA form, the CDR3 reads TGTGCCAGCAGAATAGCGGGGGGAACCGGGGAGCTGTTTTTT. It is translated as CASRIAGGTGELFF.

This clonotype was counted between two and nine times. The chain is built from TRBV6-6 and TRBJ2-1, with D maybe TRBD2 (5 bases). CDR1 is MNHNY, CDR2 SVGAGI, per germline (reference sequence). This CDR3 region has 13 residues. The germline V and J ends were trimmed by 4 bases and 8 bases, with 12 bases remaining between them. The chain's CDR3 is CASSSPTGDEQFF. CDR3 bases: TGTGCCAGCAGTTCACCCACCGGGGATGAGCAGTTCTTC.

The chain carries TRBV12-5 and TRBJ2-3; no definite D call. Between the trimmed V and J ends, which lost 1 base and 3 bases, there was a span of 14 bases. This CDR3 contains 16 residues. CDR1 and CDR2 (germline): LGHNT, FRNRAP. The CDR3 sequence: CASGLGMSGNTDTQYF. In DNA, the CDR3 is TGTGCTAGTGGTTTGGGGATGTCCGGCAATACAGATACGCAGTATTTT.

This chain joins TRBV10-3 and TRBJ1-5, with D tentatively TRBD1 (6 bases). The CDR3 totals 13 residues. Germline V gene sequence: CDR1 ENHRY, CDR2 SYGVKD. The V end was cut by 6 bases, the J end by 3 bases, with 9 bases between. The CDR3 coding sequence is TGTGCCATCAGGGACAGCGTCAATCAGCCCCAGCATTTT. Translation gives CAIRDSVNQPQHF.

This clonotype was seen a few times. This CDR3 is CASSQDLGRLKNIQYF. The CDR3 coding sequence is TGTGCCAGCAGCCAAGATTTGGGACGCCTCAAAAACATTCAGTACTTC. The chain has TRBV4-2 and TRBJ2-4, with D perhaps being TRBD1 or TRBD2 (5 bases each). The CDR3 consists of 16 residues. V lost 0 bases and J lost 3, with 12 bases in between. Germline V CDR1 and CDR2: LGHNA, YNFKEQ.

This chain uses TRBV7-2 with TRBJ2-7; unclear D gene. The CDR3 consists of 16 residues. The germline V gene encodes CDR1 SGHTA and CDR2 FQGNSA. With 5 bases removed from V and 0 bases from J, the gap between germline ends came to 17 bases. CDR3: CASSLRPHSRSYEQYF. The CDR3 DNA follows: TGTGCCAGCAGCCTCCGCCCCCACAGCCGCTCCTACGAGCAGTACTTC.

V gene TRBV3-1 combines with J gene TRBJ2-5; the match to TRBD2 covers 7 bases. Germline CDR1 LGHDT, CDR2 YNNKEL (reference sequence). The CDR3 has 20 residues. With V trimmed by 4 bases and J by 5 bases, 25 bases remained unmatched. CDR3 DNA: TGTGCCAGCAGCCCAGGGACTTTTCGGGGGAGGGCCAACGCGGGTGAGACCCAGTACTTC. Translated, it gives CASSPGTFRGRANAGETQYF.

The CDR3 DNA reads as TGTGCCAGCAGCTTACCACAGGGGGGAGCCGATAAAGCTTTCTTT. Protein: CASSLPQGGADKAFF. V is TRBV7-8 and J is TRBJ1-1, with 8 positions matching TRBD1. Per germline, CDR1 SGHVS and CDR2 FQNEAQ. With V trimmed by 2 bases and J by 9 bases, 11 bases remained unmatched. The CDR3 is 15 residues long.

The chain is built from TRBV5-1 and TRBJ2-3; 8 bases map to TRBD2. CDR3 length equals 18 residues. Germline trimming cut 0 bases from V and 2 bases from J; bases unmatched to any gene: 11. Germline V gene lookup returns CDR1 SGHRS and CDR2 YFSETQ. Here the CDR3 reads CASSLVGLGGGLTDTQYF. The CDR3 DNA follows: TGCGCCAGCAGCTTGGTGGGACTAGGCGGGGGGCTCACAGATACGCAGTATTTT.

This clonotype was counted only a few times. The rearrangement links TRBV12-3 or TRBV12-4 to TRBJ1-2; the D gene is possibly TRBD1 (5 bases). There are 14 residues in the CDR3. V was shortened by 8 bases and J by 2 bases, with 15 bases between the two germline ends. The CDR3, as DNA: TGTGCCAGCGGCCTCAGGGTCGGAAACTATGGCTACACCTTC. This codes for CASGLRVGNYGYTF.

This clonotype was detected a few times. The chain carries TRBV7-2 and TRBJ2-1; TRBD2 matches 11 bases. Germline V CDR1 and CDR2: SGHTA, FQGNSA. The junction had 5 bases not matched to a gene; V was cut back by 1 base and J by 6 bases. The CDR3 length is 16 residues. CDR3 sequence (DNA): TGTGCCAGCAGCTTAGTTACTAGCGGGGGCTTCAATGAGCAGTTCTTC. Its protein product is CASSLVTSGGFNEQFF. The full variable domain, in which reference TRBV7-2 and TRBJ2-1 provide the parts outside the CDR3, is GAGVSQSPSNKVTEKGKDVELRCDPISGHTALYWYRQSLGQGLEFLIYFQGNSAPDKSGLPSDRFSAERTGGSVSTLTIQRTQQEDSAVYLCASSLVTSGGFNEQFFGPGTRLTVL.

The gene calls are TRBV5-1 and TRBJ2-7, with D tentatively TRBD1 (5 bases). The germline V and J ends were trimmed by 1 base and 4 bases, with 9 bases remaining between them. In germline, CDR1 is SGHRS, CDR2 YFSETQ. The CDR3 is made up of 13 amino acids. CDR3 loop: CASSLYRQYEQYF. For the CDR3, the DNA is TGCGCCAGCAGCTTGTACAGGCAATACGAGCAGTACTTC. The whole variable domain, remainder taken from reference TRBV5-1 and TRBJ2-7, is KAGVTQTPRYLIKTRGQQVTLSCSPISGHRSVSWYQQTPGQGLQFLFEYFSETQRNKGNFPGRFSGRQFSNSRSEMNVSTLELGDSALYLCASSLYRQYEQYFGPGTRLTVT.

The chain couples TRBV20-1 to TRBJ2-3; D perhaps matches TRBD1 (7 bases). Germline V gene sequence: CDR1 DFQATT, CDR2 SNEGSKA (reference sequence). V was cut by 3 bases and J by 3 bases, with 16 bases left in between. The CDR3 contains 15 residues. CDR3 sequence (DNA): TGCAGTGCTAGCGGCGGGGACAGACGAACAGATACGCAGTATTTT. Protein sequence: CSASGGDRRTDTQYF.

CDR3 DNA: TGTGCCAGCAGTCGGGACAAGTCCTACGAGCAGTACTTC. The encoded protein is CASSRDKSYEQYF. The chain carries TRBV6-2 or TRBV6-3 and TRBJ2-7; weak D call: TRBD1 (6 bases). This CDR3 is 13 amino acids long. The V and J ends lost 5 bases and 1 base respectively, with 9 bases between them. Germline CDR1 and CDR2: MNHEY and SVGEGT.

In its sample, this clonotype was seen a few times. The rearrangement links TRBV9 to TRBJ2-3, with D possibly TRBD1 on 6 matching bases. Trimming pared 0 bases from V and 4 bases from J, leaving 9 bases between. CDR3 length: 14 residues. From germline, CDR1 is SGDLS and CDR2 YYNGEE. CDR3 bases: TGTGCCAGCAGCGTAGCAGGGGCCTCAGATACGCAGTATTTT. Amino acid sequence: CASSVAGASDTQYF.

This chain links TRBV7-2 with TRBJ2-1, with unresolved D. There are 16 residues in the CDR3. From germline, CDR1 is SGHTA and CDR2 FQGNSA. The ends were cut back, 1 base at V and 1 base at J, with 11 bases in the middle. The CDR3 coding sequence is TGTGCCAGCAGCTTAGGTTCCGGGCTATCCTACAATGAGCAGTTCTTC. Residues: CASSLGSGLSYNEQFF.

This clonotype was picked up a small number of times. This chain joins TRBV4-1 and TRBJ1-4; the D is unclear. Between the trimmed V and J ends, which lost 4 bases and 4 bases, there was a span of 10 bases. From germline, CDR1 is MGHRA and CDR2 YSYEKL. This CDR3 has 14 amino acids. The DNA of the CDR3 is TGCGCCAGCAGCCTTGGCCTCCTTAATGAAAAACTGTTTTTT. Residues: CASSLGLLNEKLFF.

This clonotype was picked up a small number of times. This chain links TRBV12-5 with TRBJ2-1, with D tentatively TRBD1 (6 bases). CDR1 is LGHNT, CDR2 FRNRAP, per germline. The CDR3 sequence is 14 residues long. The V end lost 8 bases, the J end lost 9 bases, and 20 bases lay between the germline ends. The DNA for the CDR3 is TGTGCTAGTACAGTGGGGGCACCAGGAGGTGAGCAGTTCTTC. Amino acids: CASTVGAPGGEQFF. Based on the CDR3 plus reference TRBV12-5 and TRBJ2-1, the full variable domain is DARVTQTPRHKVTEMGQEVTMRCQPILGHNTVFWYRQTMMQGLELLAYFRNRAPLDDSGMPKDRFSAEMPDATLATLKIQPSEPRDSAVYFCASTVGAPGGEQFFGPGTRLTVL.

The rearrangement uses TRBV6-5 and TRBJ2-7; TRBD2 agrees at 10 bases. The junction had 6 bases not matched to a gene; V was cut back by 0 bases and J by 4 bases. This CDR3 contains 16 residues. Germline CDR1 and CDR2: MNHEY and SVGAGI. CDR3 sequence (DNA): TGTGCCAGCAGTTACTCGTTACTAGCGGGAACATACGAGCAGTACTTC. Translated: CASSYSLLAGTYEQYF.

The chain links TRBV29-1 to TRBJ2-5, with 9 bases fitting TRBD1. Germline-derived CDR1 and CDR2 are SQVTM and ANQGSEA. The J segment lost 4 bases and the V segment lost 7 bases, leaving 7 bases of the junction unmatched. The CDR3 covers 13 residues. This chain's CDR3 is CSASGTGRETQYF. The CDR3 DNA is TGCAGCGCTTCCGGGACAGGGCGAGAGACCCAGTACTTC.

The CDR3 protein is CASSPSRGVVGGNYGYTF. DNA of the CDR3: TGTGCCAGCAGTCCCAGTCGTGGGGTCGTCGGGGGAAACTATGGCTACACCTTC. This chain links TRBV27 with TRBJ1-2, with D perhaps TRBD1 (5 bases). This CDR3 region has 18 residues. Trimming cost V 5 bases and J 2 bases, with 24 bases left between them. CDR1 is MNHEY, CDR2 SMNVEV, per germline (reference sequence).

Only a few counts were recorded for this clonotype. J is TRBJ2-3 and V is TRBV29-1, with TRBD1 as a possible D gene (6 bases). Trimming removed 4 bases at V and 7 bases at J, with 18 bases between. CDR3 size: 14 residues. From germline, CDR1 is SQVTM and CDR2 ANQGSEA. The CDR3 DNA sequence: TGCAGCGTTGGTCCAGGGGTGGGGGCCAATACGCAGTATTTT. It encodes CSVGPGVGANTQYF.

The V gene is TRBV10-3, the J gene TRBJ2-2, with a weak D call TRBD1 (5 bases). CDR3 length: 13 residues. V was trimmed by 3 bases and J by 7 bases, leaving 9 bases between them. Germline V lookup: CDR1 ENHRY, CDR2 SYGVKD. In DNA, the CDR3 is TGTGCCATCAGTGAAGGGGCGGTCGGGGAGCTGTTTTTT. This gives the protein CAISEGAVGELFF.

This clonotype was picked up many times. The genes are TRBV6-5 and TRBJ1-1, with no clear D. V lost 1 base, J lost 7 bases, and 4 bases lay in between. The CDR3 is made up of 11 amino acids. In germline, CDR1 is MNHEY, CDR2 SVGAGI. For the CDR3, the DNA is TGTGCCAGCAGTTACTTTGGTGAAGCTTTCTTT. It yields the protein CASSYFGEAFF.

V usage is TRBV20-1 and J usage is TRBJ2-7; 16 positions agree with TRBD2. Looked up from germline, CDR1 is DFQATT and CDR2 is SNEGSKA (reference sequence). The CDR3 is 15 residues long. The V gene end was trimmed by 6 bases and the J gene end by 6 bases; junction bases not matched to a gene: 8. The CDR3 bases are TGCAGTGCCCGTGGGACTAGCGGGAGGGCCTTCGAGCAGTACTTC. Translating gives CSARGTSGRAFEQYF.

The CDR3 region is CASSLAPLAGGQDTQYF. The CDR3 DNA sequence: TGCGCCAGCAGCTTGGCTCCACTAGCGGGGGGGCAAGATACGCAGTATTTT. The chain links TRBV5-1 to TRBJ2-3; TRBD2 matches at 13 bases. This CDR3 spans 17 amino acids. V shed 0 bases and J 5 bases; nucleotides not matched to a gene: 6. CDR1 and CDR2 from the germline V gene are SGHRS and YFSETQ. Based on the CDR3 plus reference TRBV5-1 and TRBJ2-3, the full variable domain is KAGVTQTPRYLIKTRGQQVTLSCSPISGHRSVSWYQQTPGQGLQFLFEYFSETQRNKGNFPGRFSGRQFSNSRSEMNVSTLELGDSALYLCASSLAPLAGGQDTQYFGPGTRLTVL.

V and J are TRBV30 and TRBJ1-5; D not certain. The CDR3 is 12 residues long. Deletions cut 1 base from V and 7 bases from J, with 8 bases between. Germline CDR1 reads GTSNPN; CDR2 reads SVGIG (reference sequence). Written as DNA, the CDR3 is TGTGCCTGGAGTGACCTGGGGCAGCCCCAGCATTTT. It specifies CAWSDLGQPQHF.

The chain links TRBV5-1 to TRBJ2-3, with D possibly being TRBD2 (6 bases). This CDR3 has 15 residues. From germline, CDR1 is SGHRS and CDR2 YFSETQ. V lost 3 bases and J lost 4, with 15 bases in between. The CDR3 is CASSSDGLASDTQYF. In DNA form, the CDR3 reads TGCGCCAGCAGCTCCGACGGCCTAGCGTCAGATACGCAGTATTTT.